Below are 19 T cell receptor beta chains sequenced from a single sample in a study of tumor-infiltrating lymphocytes in primary liver carcinoma. Making TCR beta cDNA involved 400 to 600 ng total RNA and a constant-region primer. What produced the TCR beta libraries was three nested multiplex PCR rounds using slightly modified ARM-PCR. Investigators reported that the first two PCR rounds, at 10 cycles each, used TRBV1-TRBV30 forward primers with a C-beta reverse primer. TCRdb ran MiXCR on the multiplex PCR reads and lists one entry per CDR3 protein. The sample gives tens of thousands of distinct CDR3 sequences, about 80% of which show up once; around 23% is in the top ten. Extraction of RNA together with DNA used about 17-30 mg of unsorted bulk tissue. The sequencing sample was made of liver tumor tissue from sampling region 2. Noted subset: tumor region T2, inferior pole. The receptors were sampled from a man aged 40-49 years with primary liver carcinoma and hepatitis B virus infection.

Worth noting for this clonotype: A much larger clone is a single base away; this may be a read error. The chain employs TRBV6-5 and TRBJ1-1, with D tentatively TRBD1 (6 bases). The CDR3 contains 16 residues. The V and J ends lost 5 bases and 0 bases respectively, with 16 bases between them. Germline CDR1 MNHEY, CDR2 SVGAGI. The CDR3 DNA sequence: TGTGCCAGCAGTCCACGGTCTACAGGGATGAACACTGAAGCTTTCTTT. As protein: CASSPRSTGMNTEAFF.

This clonotype has only one observation. The V gene is TRBV4-2, the J gene TRBJ1-1; 7 positions agree with TRBD1. Trimming cost V 10 bases and J 1 base; bases outside gene matches: 15. CDR3 length equals 16 residues. Germline CDR1 is LGHNA and CDR2 is YNFKEQ. Written as DNA, the CDR3 is TGTGCCAACAGTCAAGGGCTTCAGGGGGGGAACACTGAAGCTTTCTTT. Protein: CANSQGLQGGNTEAFF.

The J gene is TRBJ2-3, the V gene TRBV12-5; TRBD1 matches 10 bases. The J segment lost 12 bases and the V segment lost 6 bases, leaving 12 bases of the junction unmatched. Germline assignment: CDR1 LGHNT and CDR2 FRNRAP. CDR3 length: 14 residues. The CDR3, as DNA: TGTGCTAGTGGCTACGGGACAGGGGAAGATGCACAGTATTTT. Translated: CASGYGTGEDAQYF. Full variable domain (rest looked up from reference TRBV12-5 and TRBJ2-3): DARVTQTPRHKVTEMGQEVTMRCQPILGHNTVFWYRQTMMQGLELLAYFRNRAPLDDSGMPKDRFSAEMPDATLATLKIQPSEPRDSAVYFCASGYGTGEDAQYFGPGTRLTVL.

Points on this clonotype: The junction and the germline gene differ at one end; a read error may be behind it. The CDR3, as DNA: TGTGCCATCGGGGCCAGCGGGTCGAACACCGGGGAGCTGTTATTT. It specifies CAIGASGSNTGELLF. The J gene is TRBJ2-2, the V gene TRBV10-3; D possibly corresponds to TRBD2 (6 bases). In germline, CDR1 is ENHRY, CDR2 SYGVKD. This CDR3 spans 15 amino acids.

On this clonotype itself: At one boundary the junction diverges from the germline segment, which might be a read error. The gene calls are TRBV29-1 and TRBJ1-1; D may be TRBD1 (5 bases). Looked up from germline, CDR1 is SQVTM and CDR2 is ANQGSEA. This CDR3 is 14 amino acids long. Here the CDR3 DNA reads TGCAGCGTTGCCAAGGGGCAGGCTAGCACTGAAGCTACCTTT. Protein sequence: CSVAKGQASTEATF.

Note on this clonotype: One end of the junction fails to match germline, which may point to a read error. This chain uses TRBV4-1 with TRBJ1-5, with 7 bases aligning to TRBD1. CDR1 is MGHRA and CDR2 is YSYEKL in the germline V gene. This CDR3 comprises 13 residues. In DNA form, the CDR3 reads TGCACCAGCAGCCAAGTTAGGGGGCAGCCTCAGCATTTT. Protein: CTSSQVRGQPQHF.

This clonotype has a single count. The chain recombines TRBV5-6 with TRBJ2-2; TRBD2 might be the D (5 bases). V lost 9 bases and J lost 4, with 19 bases in between. Germline CDR1 and CDR2: SGHDT and YYEEEE. This CDR3 is 15 amino acids long. CDR3 region: CANSASGRPTGELFF. The CDR3 DNA sequence: TGTGCCAACAGTGCTAGTGGGAGACCCACCGGGGAGCTGTTTTTT. The full variable domain, rest sourced from reference TRBV5-6 and TRBJ2-2, is DAGVTQSPTHLIKTRGQQVTLRCSPKSGHDTVSWYQQALGQGPQFIFQYYEEEERQRGNFPDRFSGHQFPNYSSELNVNALLLGDSALYLCANSASGRPTGELFFGEGSRLTVL.

This clonotype appeared a single time. A read error may produce the germline difference seen at one junction end. This chain links TRBV11-2 with TRBJ2-7; possible D gene TRBD2, 6 bases. CDR1 and CDR2 (germline): SGHAT, FQNNGV. CDR3 size: 15 residues. CDR3 DNA sequence: TGTGTCAGCAGCCTCTGCGGGACTCTACCCAACGAGCAGCACTTC. This encodes CVSSLCGTLPNEQHF.

As for this clonotype: Germline is not matched at one junction end, which may reflect a read error. CDR3 region: CASRREGLYNEQFF. Here the CDR3 DNA reads TGTGCCAGCAGGAGAGAGGGGTTGTACAATGAGCAGTTCTTC. This chain uses TRBV5-1 with TRBJ2-1; either TRBD1 or TRBD2 may fit D (5 bases each). This CDR3 comprises 14 residues. CDR1 and CDR2 (germline): SGHRS, YFSETQ.

This clonotype was picked up one time. The chain has TRBV6-6 and TRBJ2-2; either TRBD1 or TRBD2 may fit D (5 bases each). Between the trimmed V and J ends, which lost 8 bases and 7 bases, there was a span of 8 bases. The CDR3 sequence is 11 residues long. In germline, CDR1 is MNHNY, CDR2 SVGAGI (reference sequence). This chain's CDR3 is CASRGGGELFF. In DNA form, the CDR3 reads TGTGCCAGCCGGGGCGGCGGGGAGCTGTTTTTT.

This clonotype appeared many times. The chain carries TRBV14 and TRBJ2-5, with D perhaps matching TRBD1 (5 bases). In germline, CDR1 is SGHDN, CDR2 FVKESK. This CDR3 contains 14 residues. Trimming stripped 4 bases from V and 0 bases from J, with 9 bases between. The CDR3 spells CASSRGRDQETQYF. In nucleotides, the CDR3 is TGTGCCAGCAGCCGGGGCAGGGACCAAGAGACCCAGTACTTC.

Concerning this clonotype: Lacking the conserved final phenylalanine or tryptophan, this CDR3 likely reflects a read error. The J gene is TRBJ2-5, the V gene TRBV6-2 or TRBV6-3, with 7 positions matching TRBD2. With 5 bases clipped from V and 10 bases from J, the junction kept 16 bases outside the gene matches. The CDR3 covers 15 residues. Germline V gene sequence: CDR1 MNHEY, CDR2 SVGEGT. CDR3 in amino acids: CASSPRTRVVRGQYS. CDR3 DNA sequence: TGTGCCAGCAGTCCCAGGACTAGAGTAGTTCGTGGCCAGTACTCC.

This clonotype was recorded at least ten times. The V gene is TRBV4-2, the J gene TRBJ2-3; a weak D match, TRBD2 (6 bases). V lost 5 bases, J lost 4 bases, and 16 bases lay in between. The germline gives CDR1 LGHNA, CDR2 YNFKEQ. This CDR3 is 15 amino acids long. This chain's CDR3 is CASSSDYDVPDTQYF. The CDR3 nucleotides are TGTGCCAGCAGCTCGGACTACGACGTCCCAGATACGCAGTATTTT.

Comments on this clonotype: Germline and junction disagree at one end, which may indicate a read error. The rearrangement joins TRBV30 to TRBJ1-6; weak D call: TRBD1 (5 bases). CDR3 size: 12 residues. Germline CDR1 is GTSNPN and CDR2 is SVGIG (reference sequence). CDR3 nucleotide sequence: TGTGCCTGGAGTGAGGGGCAGTCACCCCTCCTCTTT. Amino acid sequence: CAWSEGQSPLLF.

This clonotype was seen once. One end of the junction does not line up with germline, which may come from a read error. V and J are TRBV18 and TRBJ2-7, with TRBD1 matching 9 bases. The CDR3 has 15 residues. Germline V gene data show CDR1 as KGHSH and CDR2 as LQKENI. CDR3 residues: CASSPPTGGLYEHYF. The CDR3 DNA reads as TGTGCCAGCTCACCACCGACAGGGGGACTCTACGAGCATTACTTC.

This clonotype was picked up a small number of times. Here the CDR3 DNA reads TGCGCCAGCAGTGAGTACGGGGGTGAGGGTCAGCCCCAGCATTTT. The encoded protein is CASSEYGGEGQPQHF. The chain has TRBV10-2 and TRBJ1-5; D might be TRBD1 (5 bases). CDR3 length: 15 amino acids. V was clipped by 1 base and J by 6 bases, with 13 bases between them. Per the germline V gene, CDR1 is WSHSY and CDR2 is SAAADI.

Remarks on this clonotype: Without the conserved terminal phenylalanine or tryptophan, this CDR3 likely stems from a read error. CDR3 region: CASRSRTSGPGDTQYL. CDR3 in DNA: TGCGCCAGCCGCTCACGGACTAGCGGGCCCGGAGATACGCAGTATCTT. This chain uses TRBV5-1 with TRBJ2-3; 11 bases agree with TRBD2. With 7 bases clipped from V and 5 bases from J, the junction kept 12 bases outside the gene matches. CDR1 and CDR2 from the germline V gene are SGHRS and YFSETQ. The CDR3 loop spans 16 amino acids.

As regards this clonotype: Germline is not matched at one junction end, which may reflect a read error. The V gene is TRBV11-1, the J gene TRBJ2-7; D gene uncertain. The CDR3 contains 15 residues. From germline, CDR1 is SGHAT and CDR2 FQDESV (reference sequence). The CDR3 sequence is CVSSLEVTVSYEQYF. CDR3 sequence (DNA): TGTGTCAGCAGCTTAGAGGTGACCGTGTCCTATGAGCAGTACTTC.

Concerning this clonotype itself: Relative to the germline gene, one junction end is altered; a read error may explain this. The genes are TRBV28 and TRBJ2-3; D is perhaps TRBD2 (5 bases). The CDR3 extends over 16 amino acids. CDR1 and CDR2 (germline): MDHEN, SYDVKM. CDR3 sequence: CANSSREGKRAGTQYF. The CDR3 bases are TGTGCCAACAGTTCCCGAGAGGGTAAACGGGCAGGTACGCAGTATTTT.